These T cell receptor beta chains were read from a single sample in a study of long-term antiretroviral therapy in people with HIV. Some clones are missing from TCRdb's copy, which holds only in-frame ones; the method was immunoSEQ multiplex PCR. The data contain tens of thousands of clones, around 83% of them singletons. The source was unsorted PBMCs, collected just over 2.6 years after starting antiretroviral therapy. Receptors originate from a man in his forties with HIV. Both conserved end residues are part of each CDR3. The D gene is left open where the match is weak. Size tells how often a clone was seen (once, few, many) or the class of an expanded clone, and some rows leave it out.

TRBV2,-,TRBJ1-6,-,TGTGCCAGCAGTGGTACTAACCCGGACGGTTCACCCCTCCACTTT,CASSGTNPDGSPLHF
TRBV7-3,TRBD1,TRBJ2-3,-,TGTGCCAGCAGCTTGGGGACAGGGGGCGCGGGAGATACGCAGTATTTT,CASSLGTGGAGDTQYF
TRBV29-1,TRBD1,TRBJ2-7,-,TGCAGCGTGAGACCTTCCGGGACAGGGTACTACGAGCAGTACTTC,CSVRPSGTGYYEQYF
TRBV10-1,-,TRBJ2-2,-,TGCGCCAGCAGTGAGTTTCGGACCGGGGAGCTGTTTTTT,CASSEFRTGELFF
TRBV5-1,TRBD2,TRBJ2-2,-,TGCGCCAGCAGCCCAAGGGTAGCGGGAGGGCCAAACACCGGGGAGCTGTTTTTT,CASSPRVAGGPNTGELFF
TRBV19,-,TRBJ2-1,-,TGTGCCAGTAGTTACATTCCGCGGAATGAGCAGTTCTTC,CASSYIPRNEQFF
TRBV11-2,TRBD2,TRBJ2-2,-,TGTGCCAGCAGTTCCGGGACTAGACTTACCGGGGAGCTGTTTTTT,CASSSGTRLTGELFF
TRBV28,TRBD1,TRBJ1-2,-,TGTGCCAGCAGCCGCGGACAGGATATAACTAACTATGGCTACACCTTC,CASSRGQDITNYGYTF
TRBV7-9,-,TRBJ2-7,-,TGTGCCAGCAGCACGGATTACTCCTACGAGCAGTACTTC,CASSTDYSYEQYF
TRBV5-4,-,TRBJ2-3,-,TGTGCCAGCAGCCCGGCCACAGATACGCAGTATTTT,CASSPATDTQYF
TRBV12-5,-,TRBJ2-1,-,TGTGCTAGTGGTTGGGACCGGAGCTCCTACAATGAGCAGTTCTTC,CASGWDRSSYNEQFF
TRBV6-6,-,TRBJ1-4,-,TGTGCCAGCAGTCCCGTTGGCCATGGAAAACTGTTTTTT,CASSPVGHGKLFF
TRBV5-8,-,TRBJ2-7,-,TGTGCCAGCAGCTCTGCCTTGACCGGGACTGCCGTTTACGAGCAGTACTTC,CASSSALTGTAVYEQYF
TRBV28,TRBD1,TRBJ1-1,-,TGTGCCAGCAGCCTCCGGACAGGGCGGACTGAAGCTTTCTTT,CASSLRTGRTEAFF
TRBV2,TRBD2,TRBJ2-1,-,TGTGCCAGCAGACTAGCGGGAGGGCCTCTCAATGAGCAGTTCTTC,CASRLAGGPLNEQFF
TRBV28,-,TRBJ1-2,-,TGTGCCAGCAGTCCCCTCGGGGGGGCTAACTATGGCTACACCTTC,CASSPLGGANYGYTF
TRBV5-4,TRBD2,TRBJ2-1,-,TGTGCCAGCAGCTTGGAGGGACTAGCACGTGAGCAGTTCTTC,CASSLEGLAREQFF
TRBV6-5,-,TRBJ2-7,-,TGTGCCAGCAAACGGGGGTCCCGTCGGGAGCAGTACTTC,CASKRGSRREQYF
TRBV5-1,-,TRBJ2-5,-,TGCGCCAGCAGCTTGGTATATAGCAGCCAAGAGACCCAGTACTTC,CASSLVYSSQETQYF
TRBV5-1,-,TRBJ2-7,-,TGCGCCAGCAGCCTGCCTGGGGGGAGCTCCTACGAGCAGTACTTC,CASSLPGGSSYEQYF
TRBV15,-,TRBJ2-7,few,TGTGCCACCAGCAGAGAAAAGGGCTTTTCCTCCTACGAGCAGTACTTC,CATSREKGFSSYEQYF
TRBV28,-,TRBJ1-2,-,TGTGCCAGCAGACCCCTCCCTGCTGGGGGCTATGGCTACACCTTC,CASRPLPAGGYGYTF